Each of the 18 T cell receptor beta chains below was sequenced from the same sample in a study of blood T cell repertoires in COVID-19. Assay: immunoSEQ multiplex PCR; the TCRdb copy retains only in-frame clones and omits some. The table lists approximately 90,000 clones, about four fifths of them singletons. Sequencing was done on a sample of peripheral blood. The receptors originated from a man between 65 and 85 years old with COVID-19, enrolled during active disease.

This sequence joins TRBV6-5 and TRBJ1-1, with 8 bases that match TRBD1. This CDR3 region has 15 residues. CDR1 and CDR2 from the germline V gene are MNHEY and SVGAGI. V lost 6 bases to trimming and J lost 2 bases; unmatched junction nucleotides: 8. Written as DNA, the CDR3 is TGTGCCAGCAGCAAGACAGGACAGGGAAACACTGAAGCTTTCTTT. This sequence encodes CASSKTGQGNTEAFF.

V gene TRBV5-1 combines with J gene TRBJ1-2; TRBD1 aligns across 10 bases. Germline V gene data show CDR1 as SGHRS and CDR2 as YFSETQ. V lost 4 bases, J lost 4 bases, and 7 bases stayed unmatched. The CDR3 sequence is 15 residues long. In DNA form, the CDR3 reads TGCGCCAGCAGCGCCCCGACAGGGGGCGGCTATGGCTACACCTTC. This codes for CASSAPTGGGYGYTF.

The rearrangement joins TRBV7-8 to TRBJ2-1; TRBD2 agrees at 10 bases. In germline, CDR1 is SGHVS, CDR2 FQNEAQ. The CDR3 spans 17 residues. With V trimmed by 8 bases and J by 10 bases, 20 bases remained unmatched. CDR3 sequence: CASGRLGSTSGMGEQFF. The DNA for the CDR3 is TGTGCCAGCGGCAGGTTAGGGTCAACTAGCGGGATGGGGGAGCAGTTCTTC.

The CDR3 is CASNSLGGEQYF. Here the CDR3 DNA reads TGTGCCAGCAACAGCTTGGGGGGCGAGCAGTACTTC. The genes are TRBV2 and TRBJ2-7, with a weak D call TRBD2 (6 bases). The V end was cut by 7 bases, the J end by 6 bases, with 13 bases between. The germline gives CDR1 SNHLY, CDR2 FYNNEI. CDR3 size: 12 residues.

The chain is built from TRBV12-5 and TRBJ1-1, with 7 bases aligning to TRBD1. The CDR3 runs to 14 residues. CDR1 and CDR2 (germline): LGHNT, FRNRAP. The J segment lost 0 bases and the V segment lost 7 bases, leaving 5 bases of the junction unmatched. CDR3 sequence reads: CASAWDSLNTEAFF. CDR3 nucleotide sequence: TGTGCTAGTGCTTGGGACAGCCTGAACACTGAAGCTTTCTTT.

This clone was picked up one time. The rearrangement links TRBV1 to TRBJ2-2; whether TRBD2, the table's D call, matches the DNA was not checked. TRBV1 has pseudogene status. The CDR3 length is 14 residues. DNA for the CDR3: TGCACCATCCTCGGGGGGGCAAACACCGGGGAGCTGTTTTTT. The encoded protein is CTILGGANTGELFF.

The CDR3 is CASSLSDSKAFF. DNA of the CDR3: TGTGCCAGCAGCTTGTCCGACAGTAAAGCTTTCTTT. The rearrangement joins TRBV5-4 to TRBJ1-1; D perhaps matches TRBD1 (5 bases). Germline lookup yields CDR1 SGHNT and CDR2 YYREEE (reference sequence). The V gene lost 1 base and the J gene lost 9 bases, with 10 bases spanning the gap. CDR3 length: 12 amino acids.

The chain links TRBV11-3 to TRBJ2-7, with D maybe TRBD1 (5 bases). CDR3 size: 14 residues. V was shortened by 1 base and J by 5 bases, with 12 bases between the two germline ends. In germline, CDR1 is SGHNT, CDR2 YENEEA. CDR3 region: CASSLVSGPHEQYF. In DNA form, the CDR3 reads TGTGCCAGCAGCTTAGTGTCAGGGCCCCACGAGCAGTACTTC.

The DNA of the CDR3 is TGTGCCAGCAGCTTAGAAGACTTCTACGAGCAGTACTTC. Translation: CASSLEDFYEQYF. The chain is built from TRBV11-3 and TRBJ2-7; D is uncertain. This CDR3 has 13 residues. CDR1 SGHNT and CDR2 YENEEA come from the germline V gene. Trimming left V 0 bases short and J 3 bases short, with 6 bases between.

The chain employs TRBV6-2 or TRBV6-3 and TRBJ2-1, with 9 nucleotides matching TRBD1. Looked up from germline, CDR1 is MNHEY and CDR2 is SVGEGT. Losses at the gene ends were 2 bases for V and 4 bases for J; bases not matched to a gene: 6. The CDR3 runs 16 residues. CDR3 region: CASSYPGTGHYNEQFF. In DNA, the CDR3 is TGTGCCAGCAGTTACCCCGGGACAGGGCATTACAATGAGCAGTTCTTC.

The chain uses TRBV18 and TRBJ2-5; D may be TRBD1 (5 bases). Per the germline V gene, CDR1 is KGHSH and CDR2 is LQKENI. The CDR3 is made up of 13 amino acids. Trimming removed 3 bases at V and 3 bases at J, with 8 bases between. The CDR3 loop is CASSPRQKETQYF. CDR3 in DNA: TGTGCCAGCTCACCTCGACAGAAAGAGACCCAGTACTTC.

The chain's CDR3 is CASSTRRASDSYEQYF. CDR3 sequence (DNA): TGTGCCAGCAGTACTCGTCGGGCTAGCGACAGCTACGAGCAGTACTTC. The gene calls are TRBV6-2 or TRBV6-3 and TRBJ2-7; tentative D call: TRBD2 (6 bases). The germline V gene encodes CDR1 MNHEY and CDR2 SVGEGT. V gave up 5 bases and J gave up 3 bases, with 20 bases separating them. The CDR3 loop spans 16 amino acids.

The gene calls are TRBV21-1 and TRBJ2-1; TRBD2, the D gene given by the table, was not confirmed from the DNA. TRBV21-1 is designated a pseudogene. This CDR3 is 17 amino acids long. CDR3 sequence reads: CASSKARELAGLNERVF. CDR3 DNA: TGTGCCAGCAGCAAAGCTAGGGAACTAGCGGGCCTCAATGAGCGGGTCTTC.

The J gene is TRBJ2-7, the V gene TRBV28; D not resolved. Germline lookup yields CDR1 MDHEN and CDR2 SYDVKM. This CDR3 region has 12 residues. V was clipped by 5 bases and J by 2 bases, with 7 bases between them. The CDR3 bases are TGTGCCAGCAGTGTCACAGCCTACGAGCAGTACTTC. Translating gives CASSVTAYEQYF.

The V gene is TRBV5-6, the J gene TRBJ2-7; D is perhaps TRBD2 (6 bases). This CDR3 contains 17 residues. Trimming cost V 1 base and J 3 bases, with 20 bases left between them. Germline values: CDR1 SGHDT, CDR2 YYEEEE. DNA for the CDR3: TGTGCCAGCAGCTTGTTTCCGGGGACTGTGGAGGGCTACGAGCAGTACTTC. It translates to CASSLFPGTVEGYEQYF.

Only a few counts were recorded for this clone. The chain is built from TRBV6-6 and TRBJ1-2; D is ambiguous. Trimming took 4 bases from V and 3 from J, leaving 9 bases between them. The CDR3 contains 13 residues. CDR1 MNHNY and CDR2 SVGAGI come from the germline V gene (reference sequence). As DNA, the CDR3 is TGTGCCAGCAGTTTGGAGGGCGACTATGGCTACACCTTC. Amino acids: CASSLEGDYGYTF.

Here the CDR3 reads CASSNRLANEQFF. The DNA for the CDR3 is TGTGCCAGCAGCAACAGACTAGCCAATGAGCAGTTCTTC. The J gene is TRBJ2-1, the V gene TRBV13; 7 bases line up with TRBD2. Germline V gene sequence: CDR1 PRHDT, CDR2 FYEKMQ (reference sequence). V lost 5 bases and J lost 6; bases outside the gene matches: 4. This CDR3 has 13 residues.

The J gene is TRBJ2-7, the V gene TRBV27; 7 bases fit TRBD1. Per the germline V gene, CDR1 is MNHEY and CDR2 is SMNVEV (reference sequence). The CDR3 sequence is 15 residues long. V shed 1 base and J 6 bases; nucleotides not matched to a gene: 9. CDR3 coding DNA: TGTGCCAGCAGTTTATTCGCGGGCAGGGGGATCGAGCAGTACTTC. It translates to CASSLFAGRGIEQYF.